A selection of T cell receptor beta chains follows, all from one sample in a study of OX40 agonist ivuxolimab in advanced cancers. Sequenced by immunoSEQ multiplex PCR; TCRdb stores in-frame clones only, minus some. The table lists some 80,000 clones, around 85% of them singletons, with 2% to 3% in the top ten. The input for sequencing was CD4+ or CD8+ T cells sorted from blood, taken in a trial of the OX40 agonist ivuxolimab. The receptors derive from an adult with an advanced solid tumor such as melanoma, head and neck, liver or kidney cancer. CDR3s include the opening cysteine and the closing phenylalanine or tryptophan. Each record gives: clone size, V gene, J gene, D gene, CDR3 DNA, CDR3 protein. A D gene is named only where the DNA matches it firmly. The size entry is marked missing in some rows and otherwise reads once, few, many or a size class.

abundance: .
v_gene: TRBV18
j_gene: TRBJ1-4
d_gene: .
CDR3nt: TGTGCCAGCTCACCGGGCACATTAAGACCTAATGAAAAACTGTTTTTT
CDR3aa: CASSPGTLRPNEKLFF

abundance: .
v_gene: TRBV6-1
j_gene: TRBJ1-1
d_gene: .
CDR3nt: TGTGCCAGCAGGTTCCGGGCCACTGAAGCTTTCTTT
CDR3aa: CASRFRATEAFF

abundance: .
v_gene: TRBV27
j_gene: TRBJ2-7
d_gene: .
CDR3nt: TGTGCCAGCAGTCCCCGCCTGGGTCCCTACGAGCAGTACTTC
CDR3aa: CASSPRLGPYEQYF

abundance: .
v_gene: TRBV7-3
j_gene: TRBJ1-4
d_gene: TRBD1
CDR3nt: TGTGCCAGCAGCACGACAGGGCGGTTTGAAAAACTGTTTTTT
CDR3aa: CASSTTGRFEKLFF

abundance: .
v_gene: TRBV7-3
j_gene: TRBJ2-3
d_gene: TRBD2
CDR3nt: TGTGCCAGCAGCTCCGGGACTAGCGAATACACAGATACGCAGTATTTT
CDR3aa: CASSSGTSEYTDTQYF

abundance: once
v_gene: TRBV6-1
j_gene: TRBJ1-5
d_gene: .
CDR3nt: TGTGCCAGCGAGAGGGTGACCGTTGGCAATCAGCCCCAGCATTTT
CDR3aa: CASERVTVGNQPQHF

abundance: .
v_gene: TRBV5-6
j_gene: TRBJ2-5
d_gene: .
CDR3nt: TGTGCCAGCAGCTCCCTCCGGGACACCCAAGTGGAGACCCAGTACTTC
CDR3aa: CASSSLRDTQVETQYF

abundance: .
v_gene: TRBV25-1
j_gene: TRBJ2-7
d_gene: .
CDR3nt: TGTGCCAGCAGTGATGGAAGCCTTGGGTACGAGCAGTACTTC
CDR3aa: CASSDGSLGYEQYF

abundance: .
v_gene: TRBV6-5
j_gene: TRBJ2-1
d_gene: .
CDR3nt: TGTGCCAGCAGTAAGAACCGACAGTCCGATGAGCAGTTCTTC
CDR3aa: CASSKNRQSDEQFF

abundance: few
v_gene: TRBV28
j_gene: TRBJ1-5
d_gene: TRBD1
CDR3nt: TGTGCCAGCAGTCCGACAGGGGCTCTTAGCAATCAGCCCCAGCATTTT
CDR3aa: CASSPTGALSNQPQHF

abundance: .
v_gene: TRBV7-8
j_gene: TRBJ1-5
d_gene: TRBD1
CDR3nt: TGTGCCAGCAGCCCCCACGACAGGGGCCGTCCTTATAGCAATCAGCCCCAGCATTTT
CDR3aa: CASSPHDRGRPYSNQPQHF

abundance: .
v_gene: TRBV7-9
j_gene: TRBJ2-3
d_gene: TRBD2
CDR3nt: TGTGCCAGCAGCTTCCTAGCGGGGGGGACAGATACGCAGTATTTT
CDR3aa: CASSFLAGGTDTQYF

abundance: once
v_gene: TRBV7-2
j_gene: TRBJ2-7
d_gene: .
CDR3nt: TGTGCCAGCAGCTTAAGGCAGACGGAGGCTGGGGGGCAGTACTTC
CDR3aa: CASSLRQTEAGGQYF

abundance: .
v_gene: TRBV10-2
j_gene: TRBJ2-3
d_gene: TRBD2
CDR3nt: TGCGCCAGCAGGCTGACTAGCGGGGGGTTAGATACGCAGTATTTT
CDR3aa: CASRLTSGGLDTQYF

abundance: .
v_gene: TRBV4-1
j_gene: TRBJ1-4
d_gene: .
CDR3nt: TGCGCCAGCAGGGCGACTTCGACTAATGAAAAACTGTTTTTT
CDR3aa: CASRATSTNEKLFF

abundance: .
v_gene: TRBV5-8
j_gene: TRBJ2-3
d_gene: TRBD1
CDR3nt: TGTGCCAGCAGCTTGGCAGCAGGACAGGGGGTTTGGTCCACAGATACGCAGTATTTT
CDR3aa: CASSLAAGQGVWSTDTQYF

abundance: few
v_gene: TRBV9
j_gene: TRBJ1-2
d_gene: .
CDR3nt: TGTGCCAGCATGTCGTTGAACTATGGCTACACCTTC
CDR3aa: CASMSLNYGYTF

abundance: .
v_gene: TRBV7-2
j_gene: TRBJ2-1
d_gene: TRBD2
CDR3nt: TGTGCCAGCAGCTTAGTTCCCGGGGGGGGTTACAATGAGCAGTTCTTC
CDR3aa: CASSLVPGGGYNEQFF

abundance: .
v_gene: TRBV5-8
j_gene: TRBJ2-5
d_gene: .
CDR3nt: TGTGCCAGCAGCCCACAAGTCCCCTTGACCCAGTACTTC
CDR3aa: CASSPQVPLTQYF

abundance: .
v_gene: TRBV7-2
j_gene: TRBJ2-5
d_gene: .
CDR3nt: TGTGCCAGCAGCTTTTACCACCGGGAGACCCAGTACTTC
CDR3aa: CASSFYHRETQYF

abundance: .
v_gene: TRBV7-9
j_gene: TRBJ1-2
d_gene: TRBD1
CDR3nt: TGTGCCAGCAGCCTTGGGACAGCGCCCGGCTACACCTTC
CDR3aa: CASSLGTAPGYTF

abundance: .
v_gene: TRBV4-2
j_gene: TRBJ2-3
d_gene: TRBD2
CDR3nt: TGTGCCAGCAGCCCCCGTTCTAGCGGGGGTATAGATACGCAGTATTTT
CDR3aa: CASSPRSSGGIDTQYF

abundance: .
v_gene: TRBV19
j_gene: TRBJ2-5
d_gene: .
CDR3nt: TGTGCCAGTAGTCCCCCAGGATCCGGGCAGGAGACCCAGTACTTC
CDR3aa: CASSPPGSGQETQYF

abundance: .
v_gene: TRBV9
j_gene: TRBJ2-5
d_gene: TRBD2
CDR3nt: TGTGCCAGCAGTCGTTACGGGGGGGCCGAGACCCAGTACTTC
CDR3aa: CASSRYGGAETQYF

abundance: .
v_gene: TRBV5-4
j_gene: TRBJ2-2
d_gene: .
CDR3nt: TGTGCCAGCAGCCGGGACACTAACACCGGGGAGCTGTTTTTT
CDR3aa: CASSRDTNTGELFF

abundance: .
v_gene: TRBV7-2
j_gene: TRBJ1-6
d_gene: .
CDR3nt: TGTGCCAGCAGTTCGACAGGTCGATTCTCTAATTCACCCCTCCACTTT
CDR3aa: CASSSTGRFSNSPLHF

abundance: .
v_gene: TRBV5-4
j_gene: TRBJ2-5
d_gene: .
CDR3nt: TGTGCCAGCAGCCCGGGGTGGGGGTCACAAGAGACCCAGTACTTC
CDR3aa: CASSPGWGSQETQYF

abundance: .
v_gene: TRBV2
j_gene: TRBJ1-1
d_gene: .
CDR3nt: TGTGCCAGCAGTGAAGCGGCTGGGACGGTGAACACTGAAGCTTTCTTT
CDR3aa: CASSEAAGTVNTEAFF

abundance: .
v_gene: TRBV7-3
j_gene: TRBJ2-1
d_gene: .
CDR3nt: TGTGCCAGCAGCAGCACAGCAGCCTACAATGAGCAGTTCTTC
CDR3aa: CASSSTAAYNEQFF

abundance: .
v_gene: TRBV7-5
j_gene: TRBJ1-2
d_gene: .
CDR3nt: TGTGCCAGCAGCTTAGAGGGGACCAAGGGTGGCTACACCTTC
CDR3aa: CASSLEGTKGGYTF